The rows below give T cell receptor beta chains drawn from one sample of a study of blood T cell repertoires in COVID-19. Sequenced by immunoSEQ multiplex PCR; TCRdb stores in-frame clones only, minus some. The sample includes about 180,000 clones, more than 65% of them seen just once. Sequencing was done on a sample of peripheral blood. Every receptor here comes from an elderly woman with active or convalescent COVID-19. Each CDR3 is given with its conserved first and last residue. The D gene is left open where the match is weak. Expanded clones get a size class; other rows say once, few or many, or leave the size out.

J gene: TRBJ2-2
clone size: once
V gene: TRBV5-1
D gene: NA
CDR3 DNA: TGCGCCAGCAGCTACACTGGGACCGGGGGTTCCGGGGAGCTGTTTTTT
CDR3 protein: CASSYTGTGGSGELFF

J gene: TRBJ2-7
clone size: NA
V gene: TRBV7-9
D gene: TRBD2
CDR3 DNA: TGTGCCAGCAGCTTAGTGGCGGGAGGCTCATACGAGCAGTACTTC
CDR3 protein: CASSLVAGGSYEQYF

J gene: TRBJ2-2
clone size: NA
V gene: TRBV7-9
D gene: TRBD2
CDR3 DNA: TGTGCCAGCAGCCTCGGGACTAGCGGGGGGCAAGGCGGGGAGCTGTTTTTT
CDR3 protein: CASSLGTSGGQGGELFF

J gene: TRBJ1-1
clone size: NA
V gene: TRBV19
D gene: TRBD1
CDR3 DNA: TGTGCCAGTAGAAGTAGGACAGGAGCTGCGAACACTGAAGCTTTCTTT
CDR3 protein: CASRSRTGAANTEAFF

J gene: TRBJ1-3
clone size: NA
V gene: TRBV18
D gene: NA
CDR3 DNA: TGTGCCAGCTCACCACCAGGATTCAGGGCCGGGGGAATCACCATATATTTT
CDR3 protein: CASSPPGFRAGGITIYF

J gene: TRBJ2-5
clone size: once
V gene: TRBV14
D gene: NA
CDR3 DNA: TGTGCCAGCAGCCTGGCAGAGACCCAGTACTTC
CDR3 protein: CASSLAETQYF

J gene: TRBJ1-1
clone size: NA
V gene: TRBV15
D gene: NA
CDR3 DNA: TGTGCCACCAGCAGAGTAACTAGGAACACTGAAGCTTTCTTT
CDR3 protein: CATSRVTRNTEAFF

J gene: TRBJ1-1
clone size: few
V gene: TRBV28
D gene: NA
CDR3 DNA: TGTGCCAGCAGGGTCGGGTTCGGGGACACTGAAGCTTTCTTT
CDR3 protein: CASRVGFGDTEAFF

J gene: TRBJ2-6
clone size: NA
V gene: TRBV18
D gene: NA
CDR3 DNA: TGTGCCAGCTCACCACCGCGGCAGCTACTACCTTCTTCTGGGGCCAACGTCCTGACTTTC
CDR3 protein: CASSPPRQLLPSSGANVLTF

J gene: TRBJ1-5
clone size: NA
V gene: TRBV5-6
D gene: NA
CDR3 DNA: TGTGCCAGCAGCTTGGAGGACGTCGGGGAAAATCAGCCCCAGCATTTT
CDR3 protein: CASSLEDVGENQPQHF

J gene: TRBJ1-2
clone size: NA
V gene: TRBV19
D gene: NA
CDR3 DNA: TGTGCCAGTAGTTTGGACAGATCGGGAGGCTACACCTTC
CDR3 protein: CASSLDRSGGYTF

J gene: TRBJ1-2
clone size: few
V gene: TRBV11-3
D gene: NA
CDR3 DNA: TGTGCCAGCAGCTTAGGGCCAGGCAGCTATGGCTACACCTTC
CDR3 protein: CASSLGPGSYGYTF